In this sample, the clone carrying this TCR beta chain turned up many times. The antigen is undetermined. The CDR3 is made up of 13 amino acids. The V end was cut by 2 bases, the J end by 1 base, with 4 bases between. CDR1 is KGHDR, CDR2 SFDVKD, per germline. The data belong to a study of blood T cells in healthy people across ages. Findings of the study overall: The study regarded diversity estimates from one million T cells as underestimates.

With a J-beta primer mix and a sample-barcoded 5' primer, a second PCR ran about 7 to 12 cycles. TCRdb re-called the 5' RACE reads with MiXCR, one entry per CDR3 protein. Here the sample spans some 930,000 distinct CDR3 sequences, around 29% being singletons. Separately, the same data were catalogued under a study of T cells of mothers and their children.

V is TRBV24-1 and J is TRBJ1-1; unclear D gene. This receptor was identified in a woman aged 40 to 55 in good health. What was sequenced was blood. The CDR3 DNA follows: TGTGCCACCAGTGATTATGGGAACACTGAAGCTTTCTTT. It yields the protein CATSDYGNTEAFF.